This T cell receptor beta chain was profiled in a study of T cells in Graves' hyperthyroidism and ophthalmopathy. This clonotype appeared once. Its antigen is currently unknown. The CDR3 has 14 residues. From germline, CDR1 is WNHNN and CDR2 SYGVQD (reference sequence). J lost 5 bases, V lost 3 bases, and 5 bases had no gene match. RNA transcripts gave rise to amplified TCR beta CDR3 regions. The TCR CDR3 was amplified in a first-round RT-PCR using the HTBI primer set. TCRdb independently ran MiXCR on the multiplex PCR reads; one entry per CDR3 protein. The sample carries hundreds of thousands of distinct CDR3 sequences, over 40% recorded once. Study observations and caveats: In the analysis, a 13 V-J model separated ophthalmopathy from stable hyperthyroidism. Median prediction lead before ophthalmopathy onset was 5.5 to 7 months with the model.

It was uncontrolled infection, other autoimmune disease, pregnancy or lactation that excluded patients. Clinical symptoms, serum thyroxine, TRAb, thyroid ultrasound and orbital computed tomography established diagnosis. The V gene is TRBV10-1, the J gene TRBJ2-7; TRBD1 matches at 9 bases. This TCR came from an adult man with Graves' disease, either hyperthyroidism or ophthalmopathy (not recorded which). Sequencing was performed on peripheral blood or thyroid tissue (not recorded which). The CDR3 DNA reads TGCGCCAGCAGTGAACAGGGGGCGAAGAACGAGCAGTACTTC. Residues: CASSEQGAKNEQYF.